The 29 T cell receptor beta chains below were found in one sample sequenced in a study of T cells in Graves' hyperthyroidism and ophthalmopathy. RNA transcripts yielded amplified TCR beta CDR3 regions. In the first-round RT-PCR of the TCR CDR3, the HTBI primer set was used. TCRdb used MiXCR to reprocess the multiplex PCR reads, holding one entry per CDR3 protein. The sample includes approximately 610,000 distinct CDR3 sequences, around 17% of them seen just once. Sequenced material: blood. Every receptor here comes from a woman younger than 30 with Graves' hyperthyroidism.

The chain recombines TRBV5-1 with TRBJ1-2; no clear D gene. This CDR3 is built from 16 residues. CDR1 is SGHRS, CDR2 YFSETQ, per germline. Trimming removed 0 bases at V and 6 bases at J, with 18 bases between. The CDR3 loop reads CASSLAGPYSVDGYTF. CDR3 in DNA: TGCGCCAGCAGCTTGGCCGGGCCTTATAGTGTAGATGGCTACACCTTC.

This clonotype was counted at least ten times. The chain carries TRBV7-2 and TRBJ2-7; 9 bases are shared with TRBD1. The CDR3 has 16 residues. Trimming took 3 bases from V and 7 from J; bases not matched to a gene: 13. In germline, CDR1 is SGHTA, CDR2 FQGNSA. Here the CDR3 reads CASSLQRPGQGGEQYF. The CDR3 bases are TGTGCCAGCAGCTTGCAGAGACCGGGACAGGGAGGAGAGCAGTACTTC.

Worth noting for this clonotype: The germline gene is not matched at one end of the junction; a read error may be the cause. The J gene is TRBJ1-1, the V gene TRBV5-1, with D perhaps TRBD1 (5 bases). The CDR3 length is 14 residues. CDR1 and CDR2 (germline): SGHRS, YFSETQ. CDR3 DNA sequence: TGCGTCAGCAGCTTGGGGGGTCCTGGCACTGAAGCTTTCTTT. Its translation: CVSSLGGPGTEAFF.

The chain combines TRBV10-2 with TRBJ1-4, with 8 nucleotides matching TRBD1. Unmatched junction bases numbered 10, after V lost 4 bases and J lost 6 bases. Germline CDR1 is WSHSY and CDR2 is SAAADI. The CDR3 runs to 16 residues. The CDR3 sequence is CASSARRQGYDEKLFF. The CDR3 nucleotides read TGCGCCAGCAGTGCTAGACGACAGGGGTACGATGAAAAACTGTTTTTT.

The chain employs TRBV10-2 and TRBJ1-6; D is undetermined. The V gene lost 6 bases and the J gene lost 11 bases, with 17 bases spanning the gap. The CDR3 loop spans 14 amino acids. CDR1 and CDR2 from the germline V gene are WSHSY and SAAADI. CDR3 protein: CASSAKARVTPLHF. In DNA, the CDR3 is TGCGCCAGCAGCGCGAAGGCGAGGGTGACACCCCTCCACTTT.

This clonotype was counted at least ten times. The CDR3 bases are TGTGCCAGCAGGAGGCCGGGACAGGGAGCCTACGAGCAGTACTTC. This translates into CASRRPGQGAYEQYF. The genes are TRBV11-2 and TRBJ2-7; 9 positions agree with TRBD1. This CDR3 has 15 residues. With 6 bases clipped from V and 2 bases from J, the junction kept 8 bases outside the gene matches. Germline V gene sequence: CDR1 SGHAT, CDR2 FQNNGV. Full variable domain (rest looked up from reference TRBV11-2 and TRBJ2-7): EAGVAQSPRYKIIEKRQSVAFWCNPISGHATLYWYQQILGQGPKLLIQFQNNGVVDDSQLPKDRFSAERLKGVDSTLKIQPAKLEDSAVYLCASRRPGQGAYEQYFGPGTRLTVT.

This chain links TRBV19 with TRBJ2-7, with 9 bases aligning to TRBD2. The CDR3 has 15 residues. Germline CDR1 and CDR2: LNHDA and SQIVND (reference sequence). Losses at the gene ends were 6 bases for V and 2 bases for J; bases not matched to a gene: 8. Here the CDR3 DNA reads TGTGCCAGTAGGTACGGAGCGGGGGGTGCCTACGAGCAGTACTTC. This encodes CASRYGAGGAYEQYF.

The V call is TRBV18, the J call TRBJ2-7; D not resolved. The V and J ends lost 0 bases and 2 bases respectively, with 8 bases between them. The CDR3 is made up of 14 amino acids. CDR1 KGHSH and CDR2 LQKENI come from the germline V gene. The CDR3 reads CASSPPTATYEQYF. The CDR3, as DNA: TGTGCCAGCTCACCACCAACAGCTACCTACGAGCAGTACTTC.

A few counts support this clonotype. The chain links TRBV6-1 to TRBJ2-3; the D is unclear. Germline-derived CDR1 and CDR2 are MNHNS and SASEGT. This CDR3 is 17 amino acids long. Between the trimmed V and J ends, which lost 5 bases and 0 bases, there was a span of 18 bases. CDR3 DNA sequence: TGTGCCAGCAGTTTGAGCTCTGGCGTACCTAGCACAGATACGCAGTATTTT. It encodes CASSLSSGVPSTDTQYF.

This clonotype was detected a few times. The J gene is TRBJ1-5, the V gene TRBV29-1; weak D call: TRBD1 (5 bases). Germline V gives CDR1 SQVTM, CDR2 ANQGSEA. The length of the CDR3 is 13 residues. Trimming took 4 bases from V and 4 from J, leaving 11 bases between them. The CDR3 bases are TGCAGCGTTGGGGGGGGGAAGAATCAGCCCCAGCATTTT. Amino acid sequence: CSVGGGKNQPQHF.

Only a few counts were recorded for this clonotype. The rearrangement joins TRBV3-1 to TRBJ1-6; D call uncertain. The germline V gene has CDR1 LGHDT and CDR2 YNNKEL (reference sequence). CDR3 length: 16 amino acids. V lost 3 bases and J lost 0, with 9 bases in between. The CDR3 loop is CASSQVRLSYNSPLHF. The CDR3, as DNA: TGTGCCAGCAGCCAGGTCAGGCTCTCCTATAATTCACCCCTCCACTTT.

V usage is TRBV24-1 and J usage is TRBJ2-1; D gene unclear. The CDR3 is 13 residues long. The V gene's germline CDR1 is KGHDR and CDR2 SFDVKD. The V and J ends lost 0 bases and 6 bases respectively, with 5 bases between them. CDR3 protein: CATSDLVSNEQFF. The CDR3 DNA reads TGTGCCACCAGTGATTTGGTCAGCAATGAGCAGTTCTTC.

This clonotype has at least ten counts. The V gene is TRBV28, the J gene TRBJ1-1; 7 bases are a match to TRBD1. The J segment lost 1 base and the V segment lost 6 bases, leaving 14 bases of the junction unmatched. The germline gives CDR1 MDHEN, CDR2 SYDVKM. The CDR3 loop spans 17 amino acids. CDR3 amino acids: CASRLLGGTGANTEAFF. The CDR3 DNA sequence: TGTGCCAGCAGACTTTTGGGTGGAACAGGGGCGAACACTGAAGCTTTCTTT.

This clonotype was seen ten or more times. This chain joins TRBV2 and TRBJ1-5, with 7 nucleotides matching TRBD1. The CDR3 contains 15 residues. Per germline, CDR1 SNHLY and CDR2 FYNNEI. V was clipped by 7 bases and J by 4 bases; unmatched bases: 10. Here the CDR3 reads CASNLGDSPNQPQHF. Here the CDR3 DNA reads TGTGCCAGCAACCTTGGGGACAGCCCAAATCAGCCCCAGCATTTT.

This clonotype was picked up a small number of times. This chain joins TRBV20-1 and TRBJ1-2; no clear D gene. Trimming left V 6 bases short and J 5 bases short, with 16 bases between. The CDR3 length is 13 residues. In germline, CDR1 is DFQATT, CDR2 SNEGSKA (reference sequence). CDR3 coding DNA: TGCAGTGCCGCCGATTCCGGGTCGTATGGCTACACCTTC. Translating it yields CSAADSGSYGYTF.

The rearrangement joins TRBV12-3 or TRBV12-4 to TRBJ2-6, with a weak D call TRBD2 (5 bases). V shed 5 bases and J shed 1 base, with 18 bases lying between them. This CDR3 has 18 residues. The CDR3 reads CASSPRPPGGSGANVLTF. The CDR3 coding sequence is TGTGCCAGCAGTCCAAGGCCCCCCGGAGGTTCTGGGGCCAACGTCCTGACTTTC.

This clonotype was found a few times. The V and J genes are TRBV7-9 and TRBJ2-7; 14 bases are a match to TRBD2. There are 16 residues in the CDR3. CDR1 and CDR2 (germline): SEHNR, FQNEAQ (reference sequence). Losses at the gene ends were 2 bases for V and 6 bases for J; bases not matched to a gene: 6. CDR3 region: CASSLTTSGRAAEQYF. CDR3 in DNA: TGTGCCAGCAGCTTAACGACTAGCGGGAGGGCGGCCGAGCAGTACTTC.

The rearrangement joins TRBV28 to TRBJ2-7, with TRBD2 matching over 13 bases. CDR1 MDHEN and CDR2 SYDVKM come from the germline V gene. Unmatched junction bases numbered 6, after V lost 4 bases and J lost 3 bases. The length of the CDR3 is 16 residues. The CDR3 protein is CASSSRTSGSLYEQYF. Here the CDR3 DNA reads TGTGCCAGCAGTTCCAGGACTAGCGGGAGTCTCTACGAGCAGTACTTC.

At least ten counts were recorded for this clonotype. The chain combines TRBV7-3 with TRBJ1-4; no clear D. V was trimmed by 2 bases and J by 4 bases, leaving 11 bases between them. In germline, CDR1 is SGHTA, CDR2 FQGTGA. The CDR3 runs to 15 residues. This CDR3 is CASSLSGKRNEKLFF. CDR3 coding DNA: TGTGCCAGCAGCTTATCCGGGAAACGTAATGAAAAACTGTTTTTT.

This clonotype came up a few times. This chain connects TRBV6-1 to TRBJ2-3; no reliable D call. The CDR3 covers 13 residues. V lost 6 bases and J lost 6, with 13 bases in between. In germline, CDR1 is MNHNS, CDR2 SASEGT. CDR3 residues: CASRWASLDTQYF. The CDR3 region has the DNA TGTGCCAGCAGATGGGCCTCGTTGGATACGCAGTATTTT.

This clonotype was seen many times. This chain joins TRBV6-2 or TRBV6-3 and TRBJ2-3; the match to TRBD2 covers 9 bases. The germline gives CDR1 MNHEY, CDR2 SVGEGT. Germline trimming cut 7 bases from V and 5 bases from J; bases unmatched to any gene: 4. CDR3 length: 13 amino acids. CDR3 DNA: TGTGCCAGCAAGACTAGCGGAGGAGATACGCAGTATTTT. As protein: CASKTSGGDTQYF.

The table lists this clonotype with many counts. The V gene is TRBV5-5, the J gene TRBJ2-5; D is possibly TRBD1 (6 bases). CDR3 length: 15 amino acids. Germline assignment: CDR1 SGHKS and CDR2 YYEKEE (reference sequence). The V gene lost 1 base and the J gene lost 5 bases, with 15 bases spanning the gap. As DNA, the CDR3 is TGTGCCAGCAGCTTGCCTACAGGGCGAGGGGAGACCCAGTACTTC. Protein sequence: CASSLPTGRGETQYF.

This clonotype was counted only a few times. The chain recombines TRBV5-5 with TRBJ2-1; weak D call: TRBD2 (9 bases). Trimming pared 0 bases from V and 4 bases from J, leaving 26 bases between. The CDR3 runs 20 residues. Per the germline V gene, CDR1 is SGHKS and CDR2 is YYEKEE (reference sequence). CDR3 sequence: CASSLGQGASGELRYNEQFF. In DNA form, the CDR3 reads TGTGCCAGCAGCTTGGGGCAGGGGGCTAGCGGGGAACTCCGATACAATGAGCAGTTCTTC.

Notes on this clonotype: One base away lies a much larger clone, so this may be a sequencing read error. The J gene is TRBJ1-1, the V gene TRBV30; D not certain. This CDR3 comprises 12 residues. The germline V and J ends were trimmed by 3 bases and 5 bases, with 10 bases remaining between them. Germline V gene sequence: CDR1 GTSNPN, CDR2 SVGIG (reference sequence). In DNA, the CDR3 is TGTGCCTGGAGCATACGGGAGACTGAAGCTTTCTTT. Protein: CAWSIRETEAFF.

This clonotype was seen a handful of times. The chain joins TRBV3-1 to TRBJ1-6, with D possibly matching TRBD1 (5 bases). V was shortened by 6 bases and J by 5 bases, with 20 bases between the two germline ends. The CDR3 length is 17 residues. Per the germline V gene, CDR1 is LGHDT and CDR2 is YNNKEL (reference sequence). The CDR3 region has the DNA TGTGCCAGCAGACAAACCTCAGGGAGCGCAGATAATTCACCCCTCCACTTT. This codes for CASRQTSGSADNSPLHF.

The CDR3 nucleotides are TGTGCCAGCAGCCGAACTCTGAGCTCTGGAAACACCATATATTTT. It codes for CASSRTLSSGNTIYF. V usage is TRBV28 and J usage is TRBJ1-3; no reliable D call. Between the trimmed V and J ends, which lost 6 bases and 0 bases, there was a span of 12 bases. The CDR3 loop spans 15 amino acids. Germline CDR1 and CDR2: MDHEN and SYDVKM.

The V call is TRBV2, the J call TRBJ2-1; TRBD2 might be the D (5 bases). The CDR3 is made up of 15 amino acids. The germline gives CDR1 SNHLY, CDR2 FYNNEI. Trimming removed 5 bases at V and 0 bases at J, with 11 bases between. The CDR3 protein is CASSIGLGSYNEQFF. The CDR3, as DNA: TGTGCCAGCAGTATCGGACTGGGCTCCTACAATGAGCAGTTCTTC.

This clonotype was recorded many times. This chain links TRBV7-2 with TRBJ2-1; 13 bases fit TRBD2. The V and J ends lost 3 bases and 1 base, in that order; junction bases with no gene match: 3. The germline V gene has CDR1 SGHTA and CDR2 FQGNSA. This CDR3 is 17 amino acids long. Here the CDR3 reads CASSFPTSGGSYNEQFF. The DNA for the CDR3 is TGTGCCAGCAGCTTTCCGACTAGCGGGGGGTCCTACAATGAGCAGTTCTTC.

This clonotype occurred many times. This chain uses TRBV2 with TRBJ2-1, with 11 bases that match TRBD2. The length of the CDR3 is 16 residues. Germline lookup yields CDR1 SNHLY and CDR2 FYNNEI. V was pared by 5 bases and J by 4 bases, with 7 bases of the junction left unmatched. The DNA for the CDR3 is TGTGCCAGCAGTCCTCGACTAGCGGGACCGTACAATGAGCAGTTCTTC. Its protein product is CASSPRLAGPYNEQFF.